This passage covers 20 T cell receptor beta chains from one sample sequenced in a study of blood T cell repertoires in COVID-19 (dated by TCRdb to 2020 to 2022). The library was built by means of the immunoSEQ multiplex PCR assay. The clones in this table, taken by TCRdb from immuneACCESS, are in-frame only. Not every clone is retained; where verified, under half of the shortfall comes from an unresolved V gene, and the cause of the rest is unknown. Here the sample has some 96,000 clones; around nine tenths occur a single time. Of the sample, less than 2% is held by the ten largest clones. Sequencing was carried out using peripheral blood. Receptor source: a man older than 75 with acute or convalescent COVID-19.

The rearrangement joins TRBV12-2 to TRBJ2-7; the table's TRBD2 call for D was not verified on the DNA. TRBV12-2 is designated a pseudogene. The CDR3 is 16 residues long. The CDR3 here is CASRLTLAGDSYEQYF. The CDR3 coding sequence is TGTGCAAGTCGCTTAACTCTAGCGGGAGACTCCTACGAGCAGTACTTC.

CDR3 region: CASRPVPGGNSPLHF. CDR3 DNA sequence: TGTGCCAGCAGACCCGTGCCAGGGGGCAATTCACCCCTCCACTTT. The V call is TRBV5-8, the J call TRBJ1-6; 8 bases fit TRBD1. V shed 5 bases, J shed 7 bases, and the junction held 8 bases outside the gene matches. The CDR3 length is 15 residues. CDR1 is SGHTS, CDR2 YDEGEE, per germline.

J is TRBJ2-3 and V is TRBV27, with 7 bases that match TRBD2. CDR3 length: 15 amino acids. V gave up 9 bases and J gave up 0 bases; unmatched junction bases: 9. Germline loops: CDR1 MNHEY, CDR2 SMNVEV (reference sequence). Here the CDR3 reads CASKYGTTSTDTQYF. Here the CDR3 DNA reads TGTGCCAGTAAATACGGGACTACTAGCACAGATACGCAGTATTTT.

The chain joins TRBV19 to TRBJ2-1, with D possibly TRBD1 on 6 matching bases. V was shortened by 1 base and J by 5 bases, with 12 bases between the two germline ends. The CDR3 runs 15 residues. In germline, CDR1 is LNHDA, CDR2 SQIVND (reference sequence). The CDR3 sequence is CASSIGRGQNNEQFF. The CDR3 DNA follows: TGTGCCAGTAGTATAGGCAGGGGTCAGAACAATGAGCAGTTCTTC.

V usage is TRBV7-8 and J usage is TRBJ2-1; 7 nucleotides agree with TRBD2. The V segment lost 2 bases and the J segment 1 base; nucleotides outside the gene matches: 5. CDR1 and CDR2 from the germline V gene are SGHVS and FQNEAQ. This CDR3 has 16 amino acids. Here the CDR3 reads CASSLRGRASYNEQFF. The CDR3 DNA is TGTGCCAGCAGCTTAAGAGGGAGGGCATCCTACAATGAGCAGTTCTTC.

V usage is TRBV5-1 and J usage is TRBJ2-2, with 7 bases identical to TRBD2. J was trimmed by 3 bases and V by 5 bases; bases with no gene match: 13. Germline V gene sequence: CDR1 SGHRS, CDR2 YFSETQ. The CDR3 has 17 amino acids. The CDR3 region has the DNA TGCGCCAGCAGGACCAACTTGAAGCGGGAAGACACCGGGGAGCTGTTTTTT. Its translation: CASRTNLKREDTGELFF.

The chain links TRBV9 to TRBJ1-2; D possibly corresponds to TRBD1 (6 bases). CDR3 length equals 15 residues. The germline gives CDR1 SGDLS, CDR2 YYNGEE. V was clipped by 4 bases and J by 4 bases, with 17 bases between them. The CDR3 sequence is CASSSSAGRGYGYTF. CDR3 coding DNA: TGTGCCAGCAGCTCCTCGGCAGGCAGGGGCTATGGCTACACCTTC.

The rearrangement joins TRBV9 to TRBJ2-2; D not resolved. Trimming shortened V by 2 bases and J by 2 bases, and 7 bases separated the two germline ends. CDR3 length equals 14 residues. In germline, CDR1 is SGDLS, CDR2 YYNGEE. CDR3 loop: CASSVESNTGELFF. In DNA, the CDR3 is TGTGCCAGCAGCGTCGAGAGTAACACCGGGGAGCTGTTTTTT.

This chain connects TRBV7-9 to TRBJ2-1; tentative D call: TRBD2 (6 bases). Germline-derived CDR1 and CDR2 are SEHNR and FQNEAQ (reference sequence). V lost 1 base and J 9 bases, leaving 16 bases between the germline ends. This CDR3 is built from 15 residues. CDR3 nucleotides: TGTGCCAGCAGCTTAGGGTTGGTGCGGGACGGTGAGCAGTTCTTC. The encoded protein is CASSLGLVRDGEQFF. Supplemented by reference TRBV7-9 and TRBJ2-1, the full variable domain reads DTGVSQNPRHKITKRGQNVTFRCDPISEHNRLYWYRQTLGQGPEFLTYFQNEAQLEKSRLLSDRFSAERPKGSFSTLEIQRTEQGDSAMYLCASSLGLVRDGEQFFGPGTRLTVL.

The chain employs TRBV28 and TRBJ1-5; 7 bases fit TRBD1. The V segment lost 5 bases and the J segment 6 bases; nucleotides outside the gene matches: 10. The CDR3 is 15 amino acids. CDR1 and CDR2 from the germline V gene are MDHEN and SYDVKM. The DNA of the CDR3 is TGTGCCAGCAGTCCGTCCGACAGGGAAGGTCAGCCCCAGCATTTT. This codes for CASSPSDREGQPQHF.

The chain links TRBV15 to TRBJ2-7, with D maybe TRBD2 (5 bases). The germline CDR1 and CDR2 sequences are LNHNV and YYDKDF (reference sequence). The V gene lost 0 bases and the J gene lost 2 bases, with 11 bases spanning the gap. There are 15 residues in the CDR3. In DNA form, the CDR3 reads TGTGCCACCAGCAGAGATGTAGAGGGCCCCTACGAGCAGTACTTC. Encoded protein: CATSRDVEGPYEQYF.

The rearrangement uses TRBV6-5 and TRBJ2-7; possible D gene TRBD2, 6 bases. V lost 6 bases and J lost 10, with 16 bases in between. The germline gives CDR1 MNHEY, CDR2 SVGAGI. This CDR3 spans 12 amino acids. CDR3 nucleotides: TGTGCCAGCAGGGCGGGGACTTTACTACAGTACTTC. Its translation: CASRAGTLLQYF.

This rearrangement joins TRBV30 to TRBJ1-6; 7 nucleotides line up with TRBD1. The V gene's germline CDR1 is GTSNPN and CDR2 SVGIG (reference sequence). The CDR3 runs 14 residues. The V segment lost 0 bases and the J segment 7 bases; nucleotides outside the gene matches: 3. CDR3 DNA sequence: TGTGCCTGGAGTGTAGGGACAGCGAATTCACCCCTCCACTTT. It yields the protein CAWSVGTANSPLHF. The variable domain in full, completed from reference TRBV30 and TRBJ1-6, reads SQTIHQWPATLVQPVGSPLSLECTVEGTSNPNLYWYRQAAGRGLQLLFYSVGIGQISSEVPQNLSASRPQDRQFILSSKKLLLSDSGFYLCAWSVGTANSPLHFGNGTRLTVT.

CDR3 region: CAISKPTGANTGELFF. CDR3 bases: TGTGCCATCAGCAAGCCGACAGGGGCGAACACCGGGGAGCTGTTTTTT. The chain links TRBV10-3 to TRBJ2-2, with TRBD1 identical over 8 bases. The CDR3 contains 16 residues. The germline gives CDR1 ENHRY, CDR2 SYGVKD. Trimming cost V 6 bases and J 0 bases; bases outside gene matches: 6.

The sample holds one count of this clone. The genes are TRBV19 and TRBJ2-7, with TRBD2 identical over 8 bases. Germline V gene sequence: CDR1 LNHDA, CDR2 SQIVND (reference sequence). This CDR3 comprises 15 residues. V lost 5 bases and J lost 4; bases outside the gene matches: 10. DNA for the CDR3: TGTGCCAGTAGTCTGCTCTCCGCGGGGGGATACGAGCAGTACTTC. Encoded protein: CASSLLSAGGYEQYF.

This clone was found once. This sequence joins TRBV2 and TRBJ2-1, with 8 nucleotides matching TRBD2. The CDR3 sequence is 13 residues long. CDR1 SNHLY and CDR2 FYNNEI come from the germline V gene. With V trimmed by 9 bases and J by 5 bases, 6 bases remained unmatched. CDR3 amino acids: CASSTSANNEQFF. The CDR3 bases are TGTGCCAGTTCGACTAGCGCAAACAATGAGCAGTTCTTC.

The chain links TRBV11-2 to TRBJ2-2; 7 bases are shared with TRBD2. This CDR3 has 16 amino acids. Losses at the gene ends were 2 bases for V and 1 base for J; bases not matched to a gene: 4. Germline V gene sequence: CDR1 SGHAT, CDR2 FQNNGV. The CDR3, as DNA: TGTGCCAGCAGCTTACCTCGCGGGAGGAACACCGGGGAGCTGTTTTTT. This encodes CASSLPRGRNTGELFF.

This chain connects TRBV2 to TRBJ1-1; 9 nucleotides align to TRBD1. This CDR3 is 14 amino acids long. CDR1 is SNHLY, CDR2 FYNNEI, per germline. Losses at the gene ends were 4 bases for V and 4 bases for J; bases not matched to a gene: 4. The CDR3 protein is CASSGDRVATEAFF. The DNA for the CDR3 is TGTGCCAGCAGTGGGGACAGGGTGGCCACTGAAGCTTTCTTT.

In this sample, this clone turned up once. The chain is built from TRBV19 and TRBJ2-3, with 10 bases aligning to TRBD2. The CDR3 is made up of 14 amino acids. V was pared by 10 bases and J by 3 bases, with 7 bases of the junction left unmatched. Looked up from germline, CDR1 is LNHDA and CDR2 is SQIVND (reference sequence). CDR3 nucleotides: TGTGCCACCAAGCGGGAGGGAAGGACAGATACGCAGTATTTT. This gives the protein CATKREGRTDTQYF.

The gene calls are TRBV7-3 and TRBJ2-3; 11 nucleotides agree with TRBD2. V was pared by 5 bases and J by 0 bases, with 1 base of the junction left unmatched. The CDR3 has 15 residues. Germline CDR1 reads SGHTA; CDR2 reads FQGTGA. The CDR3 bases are TGTGCCAGCAGCCGGACTAGCGGGAGCACAGATACGCAGTATTTT. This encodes CASSRTSGSTDTQYF.